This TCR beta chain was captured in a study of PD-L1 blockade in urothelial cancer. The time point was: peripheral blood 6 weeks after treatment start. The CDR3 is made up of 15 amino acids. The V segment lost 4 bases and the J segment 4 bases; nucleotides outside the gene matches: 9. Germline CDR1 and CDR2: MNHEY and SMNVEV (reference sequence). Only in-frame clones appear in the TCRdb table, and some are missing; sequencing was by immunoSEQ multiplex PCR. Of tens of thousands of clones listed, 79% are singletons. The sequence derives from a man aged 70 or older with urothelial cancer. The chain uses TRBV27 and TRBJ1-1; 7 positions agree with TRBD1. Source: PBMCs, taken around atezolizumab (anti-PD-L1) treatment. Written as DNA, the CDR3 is TGTGCCAGCAGTTACGGACAGGTTCGGGGCACTGAAGCTTTCTTT. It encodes CASSYGQVRGTEAFF.